The clone carrying this TCR beta chain has a count of ten or more. What it binds is unknown. Trimming took off 1 base at V and 0 bases at J, with 7 bases between the two ends. The CDR3 loop spans 15 amino acids. The germline V gene encodes CDR1 SEHNR and CDR2 FQNEAQ (reference sequence). The data belong to a study of post-analysis software for immune sequencing data. Notes on the study in general: In patients, TRBV5-6, TRBV5-1 and TRBV20-1 belonged to 4 or 5 TRBV segments found more frequently than in controls.

Each TCR beta cDNA library carried unique molecular identifiers. TCRdb analysed the PCR reads with MiXCR anew, one entry per CDR3 protein. In the table there are more than 500,000 distinct CDR3 sequences, 30% to 40% of which are singletons. V is TRBV7-9 and J is TRBJ1-5; D is unresolved. The sample comprised blood. This sequence originates from a girl under 18 with multiple sclerosis. In DNA form, the CDR3 reads TGTGCCAGCAGCTTAGTGGGGAATAGCAATCAGCCCCAGCATTTT. Translating it yields CASSLVGNSNQPQHF.